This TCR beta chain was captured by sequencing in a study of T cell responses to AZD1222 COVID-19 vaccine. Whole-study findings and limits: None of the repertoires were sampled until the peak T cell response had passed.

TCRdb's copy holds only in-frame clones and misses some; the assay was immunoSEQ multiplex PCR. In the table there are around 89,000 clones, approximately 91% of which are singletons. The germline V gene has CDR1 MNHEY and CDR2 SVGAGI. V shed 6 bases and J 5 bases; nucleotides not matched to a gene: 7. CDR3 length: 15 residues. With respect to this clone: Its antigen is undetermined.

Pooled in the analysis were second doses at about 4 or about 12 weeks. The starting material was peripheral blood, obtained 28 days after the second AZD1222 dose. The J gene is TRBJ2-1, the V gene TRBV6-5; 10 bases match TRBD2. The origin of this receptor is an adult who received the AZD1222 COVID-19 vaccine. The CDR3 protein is CASSGRSGGDNEQFF. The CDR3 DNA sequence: TGTGCCAGCAGCGGCAGGAGCGGGGGGGACAATGAGCAGTTCTTC.